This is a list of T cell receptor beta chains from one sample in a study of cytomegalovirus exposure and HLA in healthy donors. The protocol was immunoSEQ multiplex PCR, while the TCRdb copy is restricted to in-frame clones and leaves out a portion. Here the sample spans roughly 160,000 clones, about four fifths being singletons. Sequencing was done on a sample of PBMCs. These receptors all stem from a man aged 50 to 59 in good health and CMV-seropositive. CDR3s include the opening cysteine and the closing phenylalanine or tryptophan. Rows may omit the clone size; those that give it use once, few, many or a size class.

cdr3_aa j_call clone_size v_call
CAIYLAGGREQYF TRBJ2-7 few TRBV6-4
CASSFEGASFWEQFF TRBJ2-1 . TRBV5-1
CASRLGQGETQYF TRBJ2-5 . TRBV6-6
CASSLGRITEAFF TRBJ1-1 . TRBV5-8
CASSLGTEVSTDTQYF TRBJ2-3 . TRBV11-1
CASSQPTDSESYEQYF TRBJ2-7 . TRBV28
CASSPDITSSYEQYF TRBJ2-7 . TRBV6-5
CASSFGVDSGYTF TRBJ1-2 . TRBV7-9
CASSHRGFLDQPQHF TRBJ1-5 . TRBV28
CATKAGLSTDTQYF TRBJ2-3 few TRBV6-5
CATSRGQGVGYGYTF TRBJ1-2 . TRBV15
CASSGRDRGFNQPQHF TRBJ1-5 . TRBV19
CASSTFGGGMGEQFF TRBJ2-1 . TRBV28
CASSFGTGALYEQYF TRBJ2-7 . TRBV19
CSVETRGDLYEQYF TRBJ2-7 . TRBV29-1
CASSLGQGVQPQHF TRBJ1-5 . TRBV6-5
CASSGGGTGKNYGYTF TRBJ1-2 . TRBV2
CASSPTGMNTEAFF TRBJ1-1 . TRBV6-5
CASSLQVNTEAFF TRBJ1-1 . TRBV11-3